The clone carrying this T cell receptor (beta chain) was detected a few times. Its antigen remains unknown. V was pared by 1 base and J by 4 bases, with 4 bases between. CDR3 length: 12 amino acids. Looked up from germline, CDR1 is SNHLY and CDR2 is FYNNEI. This record belongs to a study of cytomegalovirus exposure and HLA in healthy donors. Study observations and caveats: CMV serostatus was the only immune exposure information that was available. Some V segments, TRBV6-2 and TRBV6-3 among them, were indistinguishable and were therefore excluded. As was reported, the HLA-A and HLA-B alleles of most subjects were accurately predicted from TCR beta sequences.

This PCR relied on a set of 60 Vbeta primers and 13 Jbeta primers. Sequencing used immunoSEQ multiplex PCR; TCRdb keeps in-frame clones, though not all of them. The sample consists of fewer than 200,000 clones, around 76% of them appearing once. The rearrangement uses TRBV2 and TRBJ1-2; D not certain. The sequenced sample consisted of PBMCs. This TCR was recovered from a female donor in good health and CMV-seronegative. Here the CDR3 DNA reads TGTGCCAGCAGTGAAGACATCTATGGCTACACCTTC. Protein sequence: CASSEDIYGYTF. The full variable domain, in which reference TRBV2 and TRBJ1-2 provide the parts outside the CDR3, is EPEVTQTPSHQVTQMGQEVILRCVPISNHLYFYWYRQILGQKVEFLVSFYNNEISEKSEIFDDQFSVERPDGSNFTLKIRSTKLEDSAMYFCASSEDIYGYTFGSGTRLTVV.